The present T cell receptor beta chain was sequenced within a study of radiotherapy plus CTLA-4 blockade in lung cancer. Looked up from germline, CDR1 is MNHEY and CDR2 is SVGAGI. The CDR3 runs 14 residues. Trimming took 4 bases from V and 6 from J, leaving 12 bases between them. Libraries were prepared by immunoSEQ multiplex PCR; TCRdb keeps only in-frame clonotypes and omits some of them. The sample includes about 54,000 clones, approximately 79% seen only once; the top ten take about 2.9%. The receptor comes from a human donor with non-small cell lung cancer who had a partial response to radiotherapy plus ipilimumab. The sequencing here drew on peripheral blood, taken from a patient treated with radiotherapy plus ipilimumab. The chain employs TRBV6-5 and TRBJ2-2; possible D gene TRBD1, 5 bases. The CDR3 here is CASSFGRGSGELFF. CDR3 DNA: TGTGCCAGCAGTTTCGGTAGGGGATCCGGGGAGCTGTTTTTT.